These T cell receptor beta chains were read from a single sample in a study of beta chain features in type 1 diabetes. Data came from immunoSEQ multiplex PCR; TCRdb stores just in-frame clones and leaves some out. The sample has fewer than 550,000 clones, over 10% seen once. Sequenced: naive CD4+ T cells from blood. The source is a woman younger than 35 in good health. Each CDR3 is given with its conserved first and last residue. A D gene is named only where the DNA matches it firmly.

j_call | d_call | v_call | cdr3_aa
TRBJ2-2 | - | TRBV4-2 | CASSQGLPDTGELFF
TRBJ2-3 | - | TRBV7-9 | CASSLFRKQTDTQYF
TRBJ2-2 | - | TRBV5-1 | CASSGMENTGELFF
TRBJ1-4 | - | TRBV4-3 | CASSPRTARNEKLFF
TRBJ1-5 | TRBD1 | TRBV2 | CASSGVGQGHQPQHF
TRBJ1-5 | - | TRBV9 | CASGDSGNQPQHF
TRBJ2-2 | - | TRBV6-5 | CASRGSGELFF
TRBJ2-1 | TRBD2 | TRBV11-2 | CASSRPGLAGRDEQFF
TRBJ2-2 | - | TRBV9 | CASSPPFLATNTGELFF
TRBJ2-5 | - | TRBV18 | CASSPRVETQYF
TRBJ1-2 | - | TRBV23-1 | CASSHRRTDSVYGYTF
TRBJ2-5 | - | TRBV5-1 | CASSHDGTTTKTQYF